The present TCR beta chain was sequenced within a study of T cells in Graves' hyperthyroidism and ophthalmopathy. CDR1 and CDR2 (germline): SGDLS, YYNGEE. The CDR3 is made up of 14 amino acids. Trimming cost V 0 bases and J 7 bases; bases outside gene matches: 6. This clonotype appeared many times. TCR beta CDR3 sequences were amplified from RNA transcripts. During a first-round RT-PCR of the TCR CDR3, the HTBI primer set was used. Using its own MiXCR run on the multiplex PCR reads, TCRdb lists one record per CDR3 protein. The sample includes 500,000 to 800,000 distinct CDR3 sequences, roughly 46% seen only once; the top ten take less than 9.5%. Uncontrolled infection, other autoimmune disease, pregnancy and lactation each barred patients from inclusion.

Sequencing was done on a sample of peripheral blood or thyroid tissue (not recorded which). The gene calls are TRBV9 and TRBJ2-7, with 8 bases identical to TRBD2. The TCR originated in an adult man with Graves' disease, either hyperthyroidism or ophthalmopathy (not recorded which). CDR3 nucleotides: TGTGCCAGCAGCGTAGCGGGAGGGCCAGAGGAGCAGTACTTC. Its translation: CASSVAGGPEEQYF.